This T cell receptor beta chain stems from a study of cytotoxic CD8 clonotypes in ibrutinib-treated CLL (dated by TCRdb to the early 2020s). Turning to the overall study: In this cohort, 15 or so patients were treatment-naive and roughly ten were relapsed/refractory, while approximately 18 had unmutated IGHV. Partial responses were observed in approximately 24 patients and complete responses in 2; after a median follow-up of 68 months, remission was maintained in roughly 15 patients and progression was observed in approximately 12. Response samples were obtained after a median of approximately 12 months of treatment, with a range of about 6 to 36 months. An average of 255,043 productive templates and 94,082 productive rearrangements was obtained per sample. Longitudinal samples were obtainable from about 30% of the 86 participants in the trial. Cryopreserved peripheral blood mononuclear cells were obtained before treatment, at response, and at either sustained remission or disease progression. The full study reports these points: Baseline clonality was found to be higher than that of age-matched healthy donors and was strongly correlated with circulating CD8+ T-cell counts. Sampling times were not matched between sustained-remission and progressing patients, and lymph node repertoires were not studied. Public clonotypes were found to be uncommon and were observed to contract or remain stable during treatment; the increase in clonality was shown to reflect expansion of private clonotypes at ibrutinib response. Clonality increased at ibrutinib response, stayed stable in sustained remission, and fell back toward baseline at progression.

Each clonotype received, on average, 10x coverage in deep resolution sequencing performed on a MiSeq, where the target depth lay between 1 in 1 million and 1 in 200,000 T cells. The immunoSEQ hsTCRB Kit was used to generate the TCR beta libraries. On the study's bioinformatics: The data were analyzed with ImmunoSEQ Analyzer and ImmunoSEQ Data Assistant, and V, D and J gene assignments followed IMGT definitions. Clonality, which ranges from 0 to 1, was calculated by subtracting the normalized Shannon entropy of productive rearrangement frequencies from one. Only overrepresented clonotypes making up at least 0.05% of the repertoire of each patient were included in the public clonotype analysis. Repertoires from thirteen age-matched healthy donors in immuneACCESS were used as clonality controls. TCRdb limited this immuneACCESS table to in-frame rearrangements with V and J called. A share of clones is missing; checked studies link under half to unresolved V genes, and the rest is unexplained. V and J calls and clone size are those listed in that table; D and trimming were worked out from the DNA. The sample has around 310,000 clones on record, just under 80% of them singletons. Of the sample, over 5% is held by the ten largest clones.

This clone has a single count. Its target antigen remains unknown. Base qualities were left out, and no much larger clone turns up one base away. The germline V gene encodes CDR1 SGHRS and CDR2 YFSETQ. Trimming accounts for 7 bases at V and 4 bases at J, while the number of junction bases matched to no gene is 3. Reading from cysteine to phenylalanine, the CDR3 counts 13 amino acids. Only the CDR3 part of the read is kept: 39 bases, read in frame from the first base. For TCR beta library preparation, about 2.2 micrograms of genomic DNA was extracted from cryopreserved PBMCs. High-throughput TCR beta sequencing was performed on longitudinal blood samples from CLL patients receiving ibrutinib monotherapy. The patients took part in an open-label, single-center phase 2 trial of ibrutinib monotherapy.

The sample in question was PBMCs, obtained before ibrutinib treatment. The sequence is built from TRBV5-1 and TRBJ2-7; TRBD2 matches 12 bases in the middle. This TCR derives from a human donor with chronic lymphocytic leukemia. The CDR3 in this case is CASSTSGRYEQYF. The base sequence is TGCGCCAGCTCGACTAGCGGGAGATACGAGCAGTACTTC.